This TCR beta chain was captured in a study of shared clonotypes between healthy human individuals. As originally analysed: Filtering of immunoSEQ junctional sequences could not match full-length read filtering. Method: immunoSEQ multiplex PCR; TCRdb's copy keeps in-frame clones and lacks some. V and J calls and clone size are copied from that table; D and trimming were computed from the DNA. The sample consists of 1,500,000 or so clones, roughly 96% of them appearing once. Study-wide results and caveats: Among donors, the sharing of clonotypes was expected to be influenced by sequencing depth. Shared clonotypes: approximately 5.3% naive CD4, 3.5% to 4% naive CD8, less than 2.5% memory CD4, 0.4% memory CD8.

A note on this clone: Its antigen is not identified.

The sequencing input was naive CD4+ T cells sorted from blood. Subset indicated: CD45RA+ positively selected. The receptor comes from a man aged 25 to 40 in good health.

The CDR3 region is CASSLAGLAAGPDTQYF. CDR3 DNA sequence: TGTGCCAGCAGCTTAGCCGGACTAGCAGCAGGTCCCGATACGCAGTATTTT. This chain links TRBV7-9 with TRBJ2-3; 8 nucleotides line up with TRBD2. With V trimmed by 0 bases and J by 6 bases, 11 bases remained unmatched. The CDR3 has 17 amino acids. Germline CDR1 is SEHNR and CDR2 is FQNEAQ (reference sequence).